These 11 T cell receptor beta chains were sequenced from one sample in a study of cytomegalovirus exposure and HLA in healthy donors. PCR involved 60 Vbeta and 13 Jbeta primers. The method was immunoSEQ multiplex PCR; TCRdb's version includes in-frame clones alone and lacks a portion of them. In the table there are roughly 200,000 clones, about 70% of which are singletons. The source material was PBMCs. Receptors originate from a woman younger than 45 in good health and CMV-seronegative.

The V gene is TRBV5-1, the J gene TRBJ1-4; TRBD1 aligns across 9 bases. V gave up 4 bases and J gave up 3 bases; unmatched junction bases: 10. The CDR3 is made up of 17 amino acids. Germline values: CDR1 SGHRS, CDR2 YFSETQ. CDR3 region: CASSLKTGGLANEKLFF. CDR3 nucleotides: TGCGCCAGCAGCCTCAAAACAGGGGGCTTAGCTAATGAAAAACTGTTTTTT. Using reference TRBV5-1 and TRBJ1-4 for the parts outside the CDR3, the full variable domain is KAGVTQTPRYLIKTRGQQVTLSCSPISGHRSVSWYQQTPGQGLQFLFEYFSETQRNKGNFPGRFSGRQFSNSRSEMNVSTLELGDSALYLCASSLKTGGLANEKLFFGSGTQLSVL.

V gene TRBV5-1 combines with J gene TRBJ2-7; 10 bases align to TRBD1. The CDR3 has 14 residues. The V gene end was trimmed by 5 bases and the J gene end by 0 bases; junction bases not matched to a gene: 2. Germline CDR1 SGHRS, CDR2 YFSETQ. CDR3 DNA sequence: TGCGCCAGCAGTTGGGACAGGGGCTCCTACGAGCAGTACTTC. It encodes CASSWDRGSYEQYF. Filled out from reference TRBV5-1 and TRBJ2-7, the complete variable domain reads KAGVTQTPRYLIKTRGQQVTLSCSPISGHRSVSWYQQTPGQGLQFLFEYFSETQRNKGNFPGRFSGRQFSNSRSEMNVSTLELGDSALYLCASSWDRGSYEQYFGPGTRLTVT.

In its sample, this clone was seen a few times. V is TRBV11-1 and J is TRBJ2-5; possible D gene TRBD1, 6 bases. CDR3 length: 18 residues. V lost 1 base to trimming and J lost 0 bases, with 18 bases between them. Germline CDR1 is SGHAT and CDR2 is FQDESV (reference sequence). The CDR3 DNA is TGTGCCAGCAGCTTAGGAGGGGGTAGTCCTTCGTACCAAGAGACCCAGTACTTC. It is translated as CASSLGGGSPSYQETQYF.

This chain links TRBV6-6 with TRBJ1-2; D remains unclear. The CDR3 consists of 14 residues. The V end was cut by 2 bases, the J end by 8 bases, with 15 bases between. Germline-derived CDR1 and CDR2 are MNHNY and SVGAGI (reference sequence). CDR3 DNA sequence: TGTGCCAGCAGTTACCCCACGACCGGGGAAGGCTACACCTTC. The encoded protein is CASSYPTTGEGYTF.

The chain is built from TRBV4-1 and TRBJ1-1, with 7 positions matching TRBD1. The J segment lost 1 base and the V segment lost 0 bases, leaving 8 bases of the junction unmatched. Per germline, CDR1 MGHRA and CDR2 YSYEKL. The CDR3 is made up of 17 amino acids. DNA of the CDR3: TGCGCCAGCAGCCAAGAAACCCTAGGGGGCGGGAACACTGAAGCTTTCTTT. It encodes CASSQETLGGGNTEAFF.

There are a few counts of this clone. CDR3 in DNA: TGTGCCACCCAAAGGGGACTATCGGGAAACACCATATATTTT. Translating it yields CATQRGLSGNTIYF. The chain links TRBV6-5 to TRBJ1-3; D perhaps matches TRBD1 (5 bases). Germline-derived CDR1 and CDR2 are MNHEY and SVGAGI. The V gene lost 10 bases and the J gene lost 4 bases, with 17 bases spanning the gap. This CDR3 region has 14 residues.

This chain uses TRBV5-5 with TRBJ2-7, with D possibly matching TRBD1 (5 bases). The CDR3 covers 18 residues. CDR1 is SGHKS and CDR2 is YYEKEE in the germline V gene (reference sequence). Deletions cut 4 bases from V and 0 bases from J, with 23 bases between. The CDR3 sequence is CASSIFWVGQGSSYEQYF. In nucleotides, the CDR3 is TGTGCCAGCAGCATTTTCTGGGTCGGGCAGGGAAGCTCCTACGAGCAGTACTTC.

The chain couples TRBV5-1 to TRBJ1-2, with TRBD1 matching over 7 bases. J was trimmed by 4 bases and V by 4 bases; bases with no gene match: 4. The CDR3 contains 13 residues. Germline CDR1 reads SGHRS; CDR2 reads YFSETQ. CDR3 DNA: TGCGCCAGCAGCCAGGGACAGACCTATGGCTACACCTTC. This codes for CASSQGQTYGYTF.

This clone turned up a few times. The chain links TRBV27 to TRBJ2-3; 14 bases match TRBD2. Germline V gives CDR1 MNHEY, CDR2 SMNVEV (reference sequence). The V gene end was trimmed by 0 bases and the J gene end by 9 bases; junction bases not matched to a gene: 8. This CDR3 region has 17 residues. DNA of the CDR3: TGTGCCAGCAGTTTATCGTCGACTAGCGGGGGGGCGGGGACGCAGTATTTT. It is translated as CASSLSSTSGGAGTQYF.

The chain has TRBV13 and TRBJ1-6; D is undetermined. V was pared by 5 bases and J by 3 bases, with 11 bases between. The germline V gene has CDR1 PRHDT and CDR2 FYEKMQ (reference sequence). The CDR3 consists of 15 residues. The CDR3 loop is CASSRGQVYNSPLHF. In DNA, the CDR3 is TGTGCCAGCAGCCGCGGGCAGGTCTATAATTCACCCCTCCACTTT.

This chain links TRBV18 with TRBJ2-2, with 7 bases fitting TRBD1. The ends lost 8 bases at V and 4 bases at J; junction bases unmatched: 1. Germline-derived CDR1 and CDR2 are KGHSH and LQKENI. The CDR3 has 12 residues. CDR3 amino acids: CASDRATGELFF. The CDR3 region has the DNA TGTGCCAGCGACAGGGCCACCGGGGAGCTGTTTTTT.